The 19 T cell receptor beta chains below come from one sample, sequenced in a study of post-analysis software for immune sequencing data. Findings and limits, study-wide: In patients, about five TRBV segments were more frequent than in controls, with TRBV5-6, TRBV5-1 and TRBV20-1 among them.

Built from TCR beta cDNA, the libraries had unique molecular identifiers in them. TCRdb fed the PCR reads into MiXCR, producing one record per CDR3 protein. Counted here are 450,000 or so distinct CDR3 sequences, roughly 45% occurring once; the ten biggest clones make up over 10%. No antigens are known for them. Sequenced material: blood. The receptors shown here come from a girl under 18 with multiple sclerosis.

J is TRBJ1-2 and V is TRBV7-9; D is unresolved. V was cut by 2 bases and J by 9 bases, with 13 bases left in between. Germline V lookup: CDR1 SEHNR, CDR2 FQNEAQ (reference sequence). The CDR3 has 13 amino acids. The CDR3 loop reads CASSLPRLSSYTF. In nucleotides, the CDR3 is TGTGCCAGCAGCTTACCCAGGTTGAGCAGCTACACCTTC.

The chain combines TRBV7-2 with TRBJ2-7; 7 bases are shared with TRBD1. The CDR3 consists of 14 residues. Germline lookup yields CDR1 SGHTA and CDR2 FQGNSA. The junction had 4 bases not matched to a gene; V was cut back by 2 bases and J by 3 bases. CDR3 sequence reads: CASSLRQGRYEQYF. The DNA for the CDR3 is TGTGCCAGCAGCTTACGACAGGGACGCTACGAGCAGTACTTC. Looking up the rest from reference TRBV7-2 and TRBJ2-7 gives the full variable domain: GAGVSQSPSNKVTEKGKDVELRCDPISGHTALYWYRQSLGQGLEFLIYFQGNSAPDKSGLPSDRFSAERTGGSVSTLTIQRTQQEDSAVYLCASSLRQGRYEQYFGPGTRLTVT.

This clonotype was found once. This chain connects TRBV20-1 to TRBJ2-7; 9 bases fit TRBD1. The CDR3 consists of 14 residues. The germline CDR1 and CDR2 sequences are DFQATT and SNEGSKA (reference sequence). J was trimmed by 3 bases and V by 3 bases; bases with no gene match: 6. In nucleotides, the CDR3 is TGCAGTGCTAGCCCCGGGACAGGGCGCTACGAGCAGTACTTC. This translates into CSASPGTGRYEQYF.

The genes are TRBV15 and TRBJ2-1; 8 bases agree with TRBD2. Trimming at V came to 5 bases and at J to 9 bases, leaving 12 bases not matched to a gene. The germline V gene has CDR1 LNHNV and CDR2 YYDKDF (reference sequence). There are 15 residues in the CDR3. The CDR3 loop is CATSPRAGGYSEQFF. In DNA, the CDR3 is TGTGCCACCAGCCCTAGGGCGGGAGGATATAGTGAGCAGTTCTTC.

This clonotype was seen a handful of times. The rearrangement joins TRBV20-1 to TRBJ2-7, with 7 bases matching TRBD1. This CDR3 comprises 16 residues. J was trimmed by 0 bases and V by 6 bases; bases with no gene match: 14. Looked up from germline, CDR1 is DFQATT and CDR2 is SNEGSKA (reference sequence). In DNA, the CDR3 is TGCAGTGCACCCCGGGACAGCTTATACTTCTCCTACGAGCAGTACTTC. It encodes CSAPRDSLYFSYEQYF.

V gene TRBV10-1 combines with J gene TRBJ2-3; 12 positions agree with TRBD2. V was clipped by 5 bases and J by 4 bases; unmatched bases: 7. Germline CDR1 WNHNN, CDR2 SYGVQD (reference sequence). This CDR3 spans 16 amino acids. The CDR3, as DNA: TGCGCCAGCAGTCTCGGACTAGCGGGATCGGCAGATACGCAGTATTTT. It is translated as CASSLGLAGSADTQYF.

This clonotype showed up just a few times. The chain couples TRBV27 to TRBJ2-7; D is uncertain. There are 14 residues in the CDR3. V was cut by 0 bases and J by 1 base, with 7 bases left in between. Per the germline V gene, CDR1 is MNHEY and CDR2 is SMNVEV (reference sequence). As DNA, the CDR3 is TGTGCCAGCAGTTTATCACAGCAATCCTACGAGCAGTACTTC. Its protein is CASSLSQQSYEQYF.

The chain links TRBV6-6 to TRBJ1-1, with D perhaps matching TRBD1 (6 bases). The V end lost 6 bases, the J end lost 0 bases, and 8 bases lay between the germline ends. The CDR3 has 13 residues. From germline, CDR1 is MNHNY and CDR2 SVGAGI (reference sequence). CDR3 sequence (DNA): TGTGCCAGCAGGACAGGAATGAACACTGAAGCTTTCTTT. Protein sequence: CASRTGMNTEAFF.

This chain links TRBV24-1 with TRBJ2-1; 9 nucleotides match TRBD1. CDR3 length: 15 residues. V shed 5 bases and J 8 bases; nucleotides not matched to a gene: 9. The germline CDR1 and CDR2 sequences are KGHDR and SFDVKD. CDR3 region: CATSAAGQGVYEQFF. The CDR3 coding sequence is TGTGCCACCAGTGCGGCGGGACAGGGAGTGTATGAGCAGTTCTTC.

This clonotype was recorded a few times. The CDR3 DNA follows: TGCGCCAGCAGCATTGGACTAGCCTACAATGAGCAGTTCTTC. Translation gives CASSIGLAYNEQFF. This chain connects TRBV5-1 to TRBJ2-1; 7 positions match TRBD2. Trimming removed 4 bases from V and 2 bases from J; junction bases left unmatched: 3. The CDR3 length is 14 residues. Germline CDR1 is SGHRS and CDR2 is YFSETQ.

This clonotype came up a few times. In nucleotides, the CDR3 is TGTGCCAGCAGTTTGAAGCCCCTGTTGACCCAGTACTTC. Protein product: CASSLKPLLTQYF. The rearrangement links TRBV2 to TRBJ2-7; the D is unclear. The J call may be faulty, since TRBJ2-5 better matches the DNA end. Germline CDR1 and CDR2: SNHLY and FYNNEI. The CDR3 has 13 amino acids.

In DNA, the CDR3 is TGCAGCGTTGAATTAGGGATAAATGAGCAGTTCTTC. It is translated as CSVELGINEQFF. The chain carries TRBV29-1 and TRBJ2-1; D ambiguous. The CDR3 runs 12 residues. Trimming cost V 2 bases and J 7 bases, with 9 bases left between them. Germline V gene data show CDR1 as SQVTM and CDR2 as ANQGSEA.

The V call is TRBV12-3 or TRBV12-4, the J call TRBJ2-3; D remains ambiguous. The CDR3 runs to 12 residues. V shed 6 bases and J shed 6 bases, with 10 bases lying between them. The DNA of the CDR3 is TGTGCCAGCAGGTCTTCCCTCGATACGCAGTATTTT. Translated: CASRSSLDTQYF.

The chain carries TRBV2 and TRBJ1-5; 8 bases align to TRBD1. Trimming took 7 bases from V and 3 from J; bases not matched to a gene: 5. Germline V CDR1 and CDR2: SNHLY, FYNNEI. The CDR3 sequence is 14 residues long. The CDR3 DNA follows: TGTGCCAGCAAGCGGGACAGGCTCAATCAGCCCCAGCATTTT. Its translation is CASKRDRLNQPQHF.

The chain joins TRBV5-1 to TRBJ2-7, with 7 positions matching TRBD1. With V trimmed by 4 bases and J by 7 bases, 8 bases remained unmatched. The CDR3 has 13 amino acids. Germline lookup yields CDR1 SGHRS and CDR2 YFSETQ. In DNA, the CDR3 is TGCGCCAGCAGCAGGGGACAGTTGGAGGAGCAGTACTTC. Its translation: CASSRGQLEEQYF.

This clonotype was detected a few times. This sequence joins TRBV12-3 or TRBV12-4 and TRBJ2-7; 7 bases line up with TRBD1. Trimming cost V 5 bases and J 2 bases; bases outside gene matches: 6. The CDR3 length is 14 residues. The CDR3 DNA reads TGTGCCAGCAGTGCCGGGACAGCCGCCTACGAGCAGTACTTC. Protein: CASSAGTAAYEQYF.

This rearrangement joins TRBV9 to TRBJ2-4; TRBD1 matches 8 bases. The germline V gene has CDR1 SGDLS and CDR2 YYNGEE. Trimming took 4 bases from V and 4 from J; bases not matched to a gene: 7. This CDR3 has 15 residues. The CDR3 sequence: CASSPGGDRKNIQYF. For the CDR3, the DNA is TGTGCCAGCAGCCCCGGTGGGGACAGGAAAAACATTCAGTACTTC.

This clonotype was detected only once. The chain joins TRBV12-3 or TRBV12-4 to TRBJ2-4; D is uncertain. The DNA end is more similar to TRBJ2-7, so the J call may be wrong. The CDR3 covers 15 residues. The CDR3 DNA follows: TGTGCCAGCGGACCCGACGCCTGGCTAGGCTACGAGCAGTACTTC. Translation gives CASGPDAWLGYEQYF.

Worth noting for this clonotype: One junction end disagrees with the germline gene, perhaps due to a read error. The gene calls are TRBV6-5 and TRBJ2-6; D possibly matches TRBD1 or TRBD2 (5 bases each). Germline V lookup: CDR1 MNHEY, CDR2 SVGAGI. This CDR3 has 12 amino acids. DNA for the CDR3: TGTGCCAGCCGGACCGGGGCCAGCGTCCTGACTTTC. Residues: CASRTGASVLTF.